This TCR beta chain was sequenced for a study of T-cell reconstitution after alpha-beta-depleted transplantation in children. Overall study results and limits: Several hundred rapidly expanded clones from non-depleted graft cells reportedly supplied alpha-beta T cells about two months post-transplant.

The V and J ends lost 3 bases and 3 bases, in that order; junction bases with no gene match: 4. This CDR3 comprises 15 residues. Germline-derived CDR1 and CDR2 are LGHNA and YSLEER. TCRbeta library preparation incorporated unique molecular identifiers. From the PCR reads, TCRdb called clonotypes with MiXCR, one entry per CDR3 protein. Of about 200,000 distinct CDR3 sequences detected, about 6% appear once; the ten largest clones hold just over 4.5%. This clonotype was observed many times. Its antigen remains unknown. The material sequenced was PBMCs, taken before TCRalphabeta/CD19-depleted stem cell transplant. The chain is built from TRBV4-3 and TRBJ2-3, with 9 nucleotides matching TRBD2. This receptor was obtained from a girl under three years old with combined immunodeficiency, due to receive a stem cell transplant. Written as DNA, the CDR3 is TGCGCCAGCAGCCACCTTAGCGGGGGAACAGATACGCAGTATTTT. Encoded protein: CASSHLSGGTDTQYF.